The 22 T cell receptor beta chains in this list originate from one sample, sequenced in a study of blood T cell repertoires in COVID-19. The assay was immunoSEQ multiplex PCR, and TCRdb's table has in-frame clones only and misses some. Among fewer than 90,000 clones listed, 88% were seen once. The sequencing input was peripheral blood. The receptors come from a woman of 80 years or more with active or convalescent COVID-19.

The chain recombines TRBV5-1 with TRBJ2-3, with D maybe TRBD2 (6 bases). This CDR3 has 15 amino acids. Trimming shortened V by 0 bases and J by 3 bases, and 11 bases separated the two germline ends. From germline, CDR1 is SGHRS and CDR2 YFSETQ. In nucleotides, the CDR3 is TGCGCCAGCAGCTTGGGGGGGACTCGGACAGATACGCAGTATTTT. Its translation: CASSLGGTRTDTQYF.

CDR3: CATSTRGTKAFF. In DNA form, the CDR3 reads TGTGCCACCAGCACAAGGGGAACGAAGGCTTTCTTT. The chain links TRBV15 to TRBJ1-1; D may be TRBD1 (5 bases). V was cut by 4 bases and J by 11 bases, with 14 bases left in between. CDR1 is LNHNV and CDR2 is YYDKDF in the germline V gene (reference sequence). The CDR3 is 12 residues long.

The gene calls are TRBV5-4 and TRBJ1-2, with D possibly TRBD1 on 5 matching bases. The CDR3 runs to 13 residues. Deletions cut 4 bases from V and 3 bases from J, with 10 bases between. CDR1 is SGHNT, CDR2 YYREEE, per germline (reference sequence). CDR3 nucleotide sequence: TGTGCCAGCAGCATACAGGCGTACTATGGCTACACCTTC. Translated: CASSIQAYYGYTF.

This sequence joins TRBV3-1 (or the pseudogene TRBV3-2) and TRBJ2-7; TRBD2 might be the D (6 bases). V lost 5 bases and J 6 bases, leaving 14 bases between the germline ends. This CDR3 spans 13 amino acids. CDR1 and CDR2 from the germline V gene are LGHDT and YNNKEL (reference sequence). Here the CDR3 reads CASSVREYREQYF. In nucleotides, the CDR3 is TGTGCCAGCAGCGTTCGGGAGTACCGCGAGCAGTACTTC.

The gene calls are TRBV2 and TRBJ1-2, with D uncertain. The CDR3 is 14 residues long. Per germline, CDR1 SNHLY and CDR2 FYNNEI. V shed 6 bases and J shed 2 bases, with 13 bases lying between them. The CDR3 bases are TGTGCCAGCAGAGTCGGTCCGGGAAACTATGGCTACACCTTC. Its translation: CASRVGPGNYGYTF.

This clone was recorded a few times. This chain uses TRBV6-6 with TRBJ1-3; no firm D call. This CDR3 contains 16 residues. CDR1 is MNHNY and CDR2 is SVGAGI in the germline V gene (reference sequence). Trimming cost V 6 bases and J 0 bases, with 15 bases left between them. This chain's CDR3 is CASRTPTTTSGNTIYF. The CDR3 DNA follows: TGTGCCAGCAGGACTCCTACAACCACCTCTGGAAACACCATATATTTT.

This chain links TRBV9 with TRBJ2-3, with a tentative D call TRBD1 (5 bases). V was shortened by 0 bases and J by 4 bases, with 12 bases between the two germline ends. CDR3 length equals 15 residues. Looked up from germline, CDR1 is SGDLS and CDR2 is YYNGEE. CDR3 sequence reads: CASSVDGVRADTQYF. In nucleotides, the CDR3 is TGTGCCAGCAGCGTAGATGGGGTCAGGGCAGATACGCAGTATTTT.

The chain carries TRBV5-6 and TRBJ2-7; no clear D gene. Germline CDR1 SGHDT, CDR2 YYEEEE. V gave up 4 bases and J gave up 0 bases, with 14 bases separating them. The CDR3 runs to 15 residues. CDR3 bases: TGTGCCAGCAGCCTTGGAGCGTTGGGCTCCTACGAGCAGTACTTC. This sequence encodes CASSLGALGSYEQYF.

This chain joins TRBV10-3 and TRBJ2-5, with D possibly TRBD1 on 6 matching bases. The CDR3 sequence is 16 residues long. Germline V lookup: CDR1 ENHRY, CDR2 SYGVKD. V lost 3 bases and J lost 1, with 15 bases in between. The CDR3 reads CAISEGAGVIQETQYF. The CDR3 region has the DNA TGTGCCATCAGTGAAGGGGCAGGGGTTATCCAAGAGACCCAGTACTTC.

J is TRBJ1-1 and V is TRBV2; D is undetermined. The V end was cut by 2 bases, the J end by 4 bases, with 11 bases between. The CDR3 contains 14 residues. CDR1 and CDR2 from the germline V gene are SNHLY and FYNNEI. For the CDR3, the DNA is TGTGCCAGCAGTGAACTGGGCAGTCTCACTGAAGCTTTCTTT. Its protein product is CASSELGSLTEAFF.

For the CDR3, the DNA is TGTGCCAGCAGCGTAAGCGGGACCTACTCCTACGAGCAGTACTTC. Translation: CASSVSGTYSYEQYF. The genes are TRBV7-2 and TRBJ2-7; 7 positions match TRBD2. CDR1 SGHTA and CDR2 FQGNSA come from the germline V gene. V trimming: 5 bases; J trimming: 0 bases; junction bases outside the gene matches: 7. CDR3 length: 15 residues.

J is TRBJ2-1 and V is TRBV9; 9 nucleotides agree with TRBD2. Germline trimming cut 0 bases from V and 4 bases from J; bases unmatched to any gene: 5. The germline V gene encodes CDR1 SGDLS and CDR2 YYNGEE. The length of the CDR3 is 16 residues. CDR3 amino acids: CASSVAGRGGYNEQFF. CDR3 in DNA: TGTGCCAGCAGCGTAGCTGGGCGGGGGGGATACAATGAGCAGTTCTTC.

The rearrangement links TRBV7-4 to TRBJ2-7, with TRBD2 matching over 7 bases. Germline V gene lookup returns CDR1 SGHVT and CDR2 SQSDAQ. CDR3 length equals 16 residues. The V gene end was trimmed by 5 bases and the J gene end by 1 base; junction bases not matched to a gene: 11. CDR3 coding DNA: TGTGCCAGCAGCCCCCGTCTGCGGGAGCAATCCTACGAGCAGTACTTC. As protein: CASSPRLREQSYEQYF.

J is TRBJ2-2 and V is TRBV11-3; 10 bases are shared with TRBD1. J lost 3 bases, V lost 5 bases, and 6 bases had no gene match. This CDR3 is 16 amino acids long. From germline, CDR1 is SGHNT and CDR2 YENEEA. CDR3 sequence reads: CASSPRQGADTGELFF. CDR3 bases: TGTGCCAGCAGCCCGAGACAGGGGGCGGACACCGGGGAGCTGTTTTTT.

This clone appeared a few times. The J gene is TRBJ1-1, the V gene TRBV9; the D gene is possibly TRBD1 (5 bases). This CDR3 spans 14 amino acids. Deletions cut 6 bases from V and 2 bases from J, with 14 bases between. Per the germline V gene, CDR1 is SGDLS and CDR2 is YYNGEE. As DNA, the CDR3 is TGTGCCAGCACCCTGACAGCAGCCAACACTGAAGCTTTCTTT. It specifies CASTLTAANTEAFF.

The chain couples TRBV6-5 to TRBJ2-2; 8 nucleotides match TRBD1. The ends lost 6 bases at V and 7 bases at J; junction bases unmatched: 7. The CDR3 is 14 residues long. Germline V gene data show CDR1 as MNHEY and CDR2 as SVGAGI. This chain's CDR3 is CASSSTGVGGELFF. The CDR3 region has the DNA TGTGCCAGCAGCTCGACAGGGGTCGGCGGGGAGCTGTTTTTT.

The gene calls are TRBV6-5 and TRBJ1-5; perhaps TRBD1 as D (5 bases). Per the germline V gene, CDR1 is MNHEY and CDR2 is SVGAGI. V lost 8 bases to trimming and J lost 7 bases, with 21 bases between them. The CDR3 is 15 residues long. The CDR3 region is CASVQGLWREQPQHF. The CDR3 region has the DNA TGTGCCAGCGTGCAGGGCTTGTGGCGAGAGCAGCCCCAGCATTTT.

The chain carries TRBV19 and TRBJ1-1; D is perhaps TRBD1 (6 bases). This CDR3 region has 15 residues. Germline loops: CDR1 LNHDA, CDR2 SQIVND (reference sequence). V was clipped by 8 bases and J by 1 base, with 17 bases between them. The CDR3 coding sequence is TGTGCCAGTCGGGAGGGGGTCCCCTGGAACACTGAAGCTTTCTTT. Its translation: CASREGVPWNTEAFF.

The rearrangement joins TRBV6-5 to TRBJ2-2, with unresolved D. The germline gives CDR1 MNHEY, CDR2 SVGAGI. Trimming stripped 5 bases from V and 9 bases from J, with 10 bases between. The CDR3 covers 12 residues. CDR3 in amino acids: CASSLESRELFF. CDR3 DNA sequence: TGTGCCAGCAGTCTTGAAAGCCGGGAGCTGTTTTTT.

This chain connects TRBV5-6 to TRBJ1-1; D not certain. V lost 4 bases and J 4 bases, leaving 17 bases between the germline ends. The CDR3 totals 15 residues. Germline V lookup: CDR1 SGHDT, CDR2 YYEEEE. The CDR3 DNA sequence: TGTGCCAGCAGCCAGAGGTTTATTGGCGGCACTGAAGCTTTCTTT. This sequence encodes CASSQRFIGGTEAFF.

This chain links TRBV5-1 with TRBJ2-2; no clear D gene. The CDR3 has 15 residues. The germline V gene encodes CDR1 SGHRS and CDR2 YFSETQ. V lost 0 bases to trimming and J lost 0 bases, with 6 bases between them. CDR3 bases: TGCGCCAGCAGCTTGGCTCAGACGAACACCGGGGAGCTGTTTTTT. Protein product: CASSLAQTNTGELFF. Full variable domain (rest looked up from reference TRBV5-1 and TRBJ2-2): KAGVTQTPRYLIKTRGQQVTLSCSPISGHRSVSWYQQTPGQGLQFLFEYFSETQRNKGNFPGRFSGRQFSNSRSEMNVSTLELGDSALYLCASSLAQTNTGELFFGEGSRLTVL.

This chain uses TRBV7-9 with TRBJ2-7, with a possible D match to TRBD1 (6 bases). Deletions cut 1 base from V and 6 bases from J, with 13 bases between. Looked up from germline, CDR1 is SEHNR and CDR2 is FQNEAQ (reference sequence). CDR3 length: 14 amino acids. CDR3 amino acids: CASSLDRVGTEQYF. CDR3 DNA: TGTGCCAGCAGCTTAGACAGGGTTGGTACCGAGCAGTACTTC.